This paragraph reports one T cell receptor (beta chain). It lacks a known antigen. No base quality information exists; no much larger clone differs at one position. Participants in the prospective study were aged roughly 18 to 90 years, lived in some 24 United States geographic areas, and enrolled through a virtual design. In the prospective study, participants were assigned to cohorts based on the clinical history participants reported in a screening survey and a study questionnaire. Recovered participants in ImmuneRACE Cohort 3 were defined as having two consecutive negative NP/OP PCR tests, clearance from a healthcare professional, or resolution of symptoms. Each participant in the prospective study had whole blood, serum and a nasopharyngeal or oropharyngeal swab collected by mobile phlebotomists. Participants in the prospective study had the option to provide additional blood draws and questionnaires over a roughly two-month period. Before DNA extraction, prospective study blood samples were shipped either frozen or at room temperature.

The V end loses 4 bases and the J end loses 5 bases, and a stretch of 11 bases separates them. There are 13 amino acids in the CDR3, from cysteine to phenylalanine inclusive. Only CDR3 DNA is held: 39 bases, read in frame from base 1. As encoded in the germline V gene (reference sequence), CDR1 is MNHEY while CDR2 is SMNVEV. This sample was included in a study of blood T cell repertoires in COVID-19 (dated by TCRdb to about 2020). About the full investigation: Collaborator samples came from the United States, Italy and Spain and covered acute and convalescent phases of COVID-19. HLA class I and class II types, where available, came from metadata supplied by the sample provider rather than from assay-based typing. Nearly every sample came with metadata listing a de-identified subject ID, COVID-19 status, age in years and sex. The prospective study material was composed of cDNA or gDNA derived from T cells, B-cell-depleted T cells, or PBMCs. The samples were drawn from the first 160 participants of the ongoing ImmuneRACE study and from 1,254 subjects provided by 6 global collaborators. Subjects who had been exposed to COVID-19, were actively infected with it, or had recovered from it provided the deeply sampled blood TCRbeta repertoires that made up the dataset. The repertoires were released in a freely available public database meant as a resource for research on the immune response to SARS-CoV-2.

TCRbeta CDR3 regions were amplified from genomic DNA using the immunoSEQ Assay, a bias-controlled multiplex PCR. On the authors' methods: The number of nucleated cells in each sample was estimated by amplification of reference gene primers within the assay. To quantify the absolute abundance of each unique TCRbeta CDR3 rearrangement, sequence reads were collapsed and filtered. For each sample, productive Simpson clonality was calculated by taking the square root of Simpson's diversity index across productive rearrangements. TCRdb re-hosts the immuneACCESS table, in-frame sequences only. Its copies lack some clones; in the studies checked, an unresolved V gene accounts for under half of them, and the cause for the rest is not known. That table supplies the V and J calls and clone size; D and trimming were determined from the DNA. The sample yields over 350,000 clones; around nine tenths were counted once. Of the sample, roughly 10% falls within the top ten clones.

The paper's findings and limits, for the study overall: How much clinical and demographic metadata was included differed by source and by participant, and the metadata was provided uncurated.

Material: PBMCs or T cells enriched from blood (not recorded which). The receptor chain draws on TRBV27 and TRBJ1-2; the D gene is not confidently resolved. The TCR originated in a woman aged 50 to 60 who had recovered from COVID-19. The CDR3 in this case is CASSSRTVYGYTF. The DNA sequence is TGTGCCAGCAGTTCCCGGACTGTGTATGGCTACACCTTC.